These 19 T cell receptor beta chains were sequenced from one sample in a study of T cells in Graves' hyperthyroidism and ophthalmopathy. Authors of the study amplified TCR beta CDR3 regions from RNA transcripts. A set of HTBI primers served as the primers for a first-round RT-PCR of the TCR CDR3. TCRdb redid the calling of the multiplex PCR reads with MiXCR, one entry per CDR3 protein. Counted here are about 200,000 distinct CDR3 sequences, around a sixth occurring once; the ten biggest clones make up roughly 50%. Input material: blood. The receptors come from a woman aged 50 to 65 with Graves' hyperthyroidism.

Ten or more counts support this clonotype. The chain employs TRBV11-2 and TRBJ2-7; 11 bases agree with TRBD2. V dropped 6 bases and J dropped 3; count of bases not matched to a gene: 4. CDR1 is SGHAT, CDR2 FQNNGV, per germline. The CDR3 consists of 14 residues. The CDR3 loop reads CASSWGLAVYEQYF. The DNA of the CDR3 is TGTGCCAGCAGTTGGGGACTAGCGGTCTACGAGCAGTACTTC. The whole variable domain, filled in from reference TRBV11-2 and TRBJ2-7, reads EAGVAQSPRYKIIEKRQSVAFWCNPISGHATLYWYQQILGQGPKLLIQFQNNGVVDDSQLPKDRFSAERLKGVDSTLKIQPAKLEDSAVYLCASSWGLAVYEQYFGPGTRLTVT.

This clonotype has just a few counts. This chain connects TRBV19 to TRBJ2-3, with D unclear. There are 13 residues in the CDR3. Germline V lookup: CDR1 LNHDA, CDR2 SQIVND (reference sequence). V was trimmed by 6 bases and J by 6 bases, leaving 13 bases between them. This CDR3 is CASRGDLGDTQYF. CDR3 DNA sequence: TGTGCCAGTAGGGGCGACCTAGGGGATACGCAGTATTTT.

In this sample, this clonotype turned up a few times. The V and J genes are TRBV18 and TRBJ1-5; D is unclear. V was shortened by 4 bases and J by 6 bases, with 13 bases between the two germline ends. The CDR3 sequence is 14 residues long. Germline CDR1 reads KGHSH; CDR2 reads LQKENI. CDR3 sequence: CASSLSGDRQPQHF. The CDR3 region has the DNA TGTGCCAGCTCACTTAGTGGGGATCGTCAGCCCCAGCATTTT.

A word on this clonotype: This may arise from a read error, as a much more abundant clone is one base away. This chain joins TRBV7-9 and TRBJ2-5, with 8 bases aligning to TRBD2. J was trimmed by 2 bases and V by 2 bases; bases with no gene match: 7. CDR1 and CDR2 (germline): SEHNR, FQNEAQ (reference sequence). CDR3 length: 16 amino acids. CDR3 loop: CASSLRGLVLQETQYF. As DNA, the CDR3 is TGTGCCAGCAGCTTAAGGGGACTAGTACTACAAGAGACCCAGTACTTC.

Details on this clonotype: At one end the junction does not follow the germline gene, possibly because of a read error. This chain joins TRBV28 and TRBJ1-5; D is undetermined. Germline V gene lookup returns CDR1 MDHEN and CDR2 SYDVKM. CDR3 size: 15 residues. The CDR3, as DNA: TGTGCCAGCAGTCCAGGAAAGGGTAGCAATCAGCCCCAGCACTTT. Translated: CASSPGKGSNQPQHF.

This clonotype was detected many times. The chain recombines TRBV28 with TRBJ1-1; D is ambiguous. Germline assignment: CDR1 MDHEN and CDR2 SYDVKM. This CDR3 is built from 12 residues. Trimming took off 7 bases at V and 7 bases at J, with 13 bases between the two ends. The CDR3 loop reads CASKVQASEAFF. For the CDR3, the DNA is TGTGCCAGCAAGGTCCAGGCGAGTGAAGCTTTCTTT. Full variable domain (remainder filled in from reference TRBV28 and TRBJ1-1): DVKVTQSSRYLVKRTGEKVFLECVQDMDHENMFWYRQDPGLGLRLIYFSYDVKMKEKGDIPEGYSVSREKKERFSLILESASTNQTSMYLCASKVQASEAFFGQGTRLTVV.

V gene TRBV19 combines with J gene TRBJ2-1; 7 bases agree with TRBD2. V gave up 4 bases and J gave up 11 bases; unmatched junction bases: 5. The germline V gene encodes CDR1 LNHDA and CDR2 SQIVND (reference sequence). This CDR3 contains 12 residues. The CDR3 loop reads CASSTQRDKQFF. In nucleotides, the CDR3 is TGTGCCAGTAGTACCCAGCGGGATAAGCAGTTCTTC.

This clonotype appeared many times. The CDR3 nucleotides are TGTGCCAGCAGCTTAGACGGGAATTTTTACGAGCAGTACTTC. Translated: CASSLDGNFYEQYF. V is TRBV7-9 and J is TRBJ2-7, with D possibly TRBD2 on 5 matching bases. The V gene's germline CDR1 is SEHNR and CDR2 FQNEAQ (reference sequence). CDR3 length equals 14 residues. The V gene lost 1 base and the J gene lost 4 bases, with 11 bases spanning the gap.

V gene TRBV28 combines with J gene TRBJ2-3; D perhaps matches TRBD1 (6 bases). There are 15 residues in the CDR3. Germline-derived CDR1 and CDR2 are MDHEN and SYDVKM. The germline V and J ends were trimmed by 7 bases and 2 bases, with 16 bases remaining between them. CDR3 loop: CASTSPGHLTDTQYF. The CDR3 DNA reads TGTGCCAGCACCTCTCCGGGACACCTCACAGATACGCAGTATTTT.

The chain employs TRBV19 and TRBJ2-3, with TRBD1 identical over 12 bases. CDR3 size: 14 residues. Trimming cost V 8 bases and J 6 bases; bases outside gene matches: 6. Germline assignment: CDR1 LNHDA and CDR2 SQIVND (reference sequence). CDR3 in DNA: TGTGCCAGTCGGGACAGGGGGCGCGAGGATACGCAGTATTTT. Translating it yields CASRDRGREDTQYF.

The chain carries TRBV24-1 and TRBJ1-4; D unclear. Trimming took 6 bases from V and 5 from J, leaving 12 bases between them. There are 14 residues in the CDR3. CDR1 is KGHDR and CDR2 is SFDVKD in the germline V gene. The CDR3 nucleotides read TGTGCCACCAGTAAGACCGGAATCAATGAAAAACTGTTTTTT. Translation: CATSKTGINEKLFF.

The rearrangement uses TRBV7-2 and TRBJ2-2; 7 bases line up with TRBD2. Germline CDR1 and CDR2: SGHTA and FQGNSA. Trimming at V came to 2 bases and at J to 7 bases, leaving 4 bases not matched to a gene. The CDR3 contains 14 residues. CDR3 nucleotides: TGTGCCAGCAGCTTAAGACCGGGGGGCGGGGAGCTGTTTTTT. The encoded protein is CASSLRPGGGELFF.

The sample holds many counts of this clonotype. The genes are TRBV9 and TRBJ1-1; perhaps TRBD1 as D (5 bases). The V and J ends lost 0 bases and 4 bases respectively, with 10 bases between them. CDR1 and CDR2 (germline): SGDLS, YYNGEE. CDR3 length equals 14 residues. The CDR3 here is CASSVGPGTTEAFF. The CDR3 nucleotides are TGTGCCAGCAGCGTAGGCCCAGGGACCACTGAAGCTTTCTTT.

This sequence joins TRBV20-1 and TRBJ2-5; 8 bases line up with TRBD2. Germline CDR1 DFQATT, CDR2 SNEGSKA (reference sequence). The CDR3 contains 16 residues. V was clipped by 4 bases and J by 3 bases; unmatched bases: 13. The CDR3 coding sequence is TGCAGTGCTATCCCCCTAACGGGAGGGCCTGAAGAGACCCAGTACTTC. Translating gives CSAIPLTGGPEETQYF.

This clonotype came up many times. The chain uses TRBV30 and TRBJ1-1, with 8 bases fitting TRBD1. V trimming: 5 bases; J trimming: 1 base; junction bases outside the gene matches: 0. Per the germline V gene, CDR1 is GTSNPN and CDR2 is SVGIG (reference sequence). The CDR3 has 12 amino acids. CDR3 coding DNA: TGTGCCTGGGACAGGGGGAACACTGAAGCTTTCTTT. This sequence encodes CAWDRGNTEAFF. The whole variable domain, remainder taken from reference TRBV30 and TRBJ1-1, is SQTIHQWPATLVQPVGSPLSLECTVEGTSNPNLYWYRQAAGRGLQLLFYSVGIGQISSEVPQNLSASRPQDRQFILSSKKLLLSDSGFYLCAWDRGNTEAFFGQGTRLTVV.

This clonotype was seen a handful of times. The chain has TRBV6-1 and TRBJ1-5; no definite D call. V lost 3 bases, J lost 6 bases, and 0 bases lay in between. The germline gives CDR1 MNHNS, CDR2 SASEGT. The length of the CDR3 is 10 residues. The CDR3 sequence is CASSDQPQHF. The CDR3, as DNA: TGTGCCAGCAGTGATCAGCCCCAGCATTTT.

This clonotype was observed many times. This chain links TRBV13 with TRBJ1-2; D gene unclear. Germline values: CDR1 PRHDT, CDR2 FYEKMQ (reference sequence). CDR3 length: 14 amino acids. V gave up 3 bases and J gave up 4 bases, with 12 bases separating them. CDR3 nucleotides: TGTGCCAGCAGCTTCGCGAGACCGTCCTATGGCTACACCTTC. Its protein is CASSFARPSYGYTF.

This clonotype occurred a few times. A much bigger clone sits one base away, suggesting this may be a read error. The chain combines TRBV20-1 with TRBJ2-1; no firm D call. V was cut by 0 bases and J by 6 bases, with 9 bases left in between. Germline CDR1 reads DFQATT; CDR2 reads SNEGSKA (reference sequence). The length of the CDR3 is 13 residues. The CDR3 spells CSARDKSANEQFF. CDR3 nucleotide sequence: TGCAGTGCTAGAGATAAATCCGCCAATGAGCAGTTCTTC.

This clonotype was seen at least ten times. V is TRBV18 and J is TRBJ2-1; D ambiguous. The V end lost 2 bases, the J end lost 3 bases, and 11 bases lay between the germline ends. Germline CDR1 KGHSH, CDR2 LQKENI. This CDR3 comprises 15 residues. The CDR3 nucleotides read TGTGCCAGCTCACCAGTTAGTGAGATCTACAATGAGCAGTTCTTC. Its translation: CASSPVSEIYNEQFF. The variable domain in full, with the rest retrieved from reference TRBV18 and TRBJ2-1, is NAGVMQNPRHLVRRRGQEARLRCSPMKGHSHVYWYRQLPEEGLKFMVYLQKENIIDESGMPKERFSAEFPKEGPSILRIQQVVRGDSAAYFCASSPVSEIYNEQFFGPGTRLTVL.